This section outlines one T cell receptor (beta chain) sequence together with its context. The source of the sample is a study of shared clonotypes between healthy human individuals. Each PCR replicate from the sorted subsets contained roughly 210 ng DNA, which is some 32,000 T cell genomes. In the original workflow: Junction-only sequences produced by ImmunoSEQ had no quality scores, so filtering differed. Here immunoSEQ multiplex PCR was the method, and the copy in TCRdb shows in-frame clones only, minus some. The DNA gave D and trimming, while V, J and clone size come from that table. The profile covers around 1 million clones, with 76% appearing a single time and approximately 1.5% taken by the ten largest. The germline V and J ends were trimmed by 6 bases and 2 bases, with 10 bases remaining between them. The CDR3 sequence is 13 residues long. Germline V CDR1 and CDR2: KGHSH, LQKENI.

The sequenced sample was memory CD4+ T cells sorted from blood. Indicated subset: CD45RA-negative fraction. The V and J genes are TRBV18 and TRBJ1-2; D is undetermined. The receptor comes from a man younger than 35 in good health. The DNA for the CDR3 is TGTGCCAGCTCCCCCGCCGGCAACTATGGCTACACCTTC. It codes for CASSPAGNYGYTF.